A selection of T cell receptor beta chains follows, all from one sample in a study of blood T cells in healthy people across ages. TCRdb analysed the 5' RACE reads with MiXCR anew, one entry per CDR3 protein. Among about a million distinct CDR3 sequences listed, around 48% were seen once. The specimen was blood. The receptors stem from a man aged 30 to 39 in good health. Both conserved end residues are part of each CDR3. The order of the fields is D gene, J gene, V gene, clone size, CDR3 DNA, CDR3 protein. A D gene is named only where the DNA matches it firmly. Clone size appears in some rows only: once, few, many, or a class for an expanded clone.

>TRBD2|TRBJ2-3|TRBV28|few
TGTGCCAGCAGTTTCCCAGGGACTAGCGGGCGAACAGATACGCAGTATTTT
CASSFPGTSGRTDTQYF
>TRBD1|TRBJ2-7|TRBV7-9|NA
TGTGCCAGCAGCTTCTTGGGACAGGGGGTCTCCTACGAGCAGTACTTC
CASSFLGQGVSYEQYF
>NA|TRBJ1-6|TRBV11-2|NA
TGTGCCAGCAGCTTAGTACCAGTGTTGGATTCACCCCTCCACTTT
CASSLVPVLDSPLHF
>NA|TRBJ2-7|TRBV7-9|once
TGTGCCAGCAGCCCGCCTAACAGGCAAACCTACGAGCAGTACTTC
CASSPPNRQTYEQYF
>NA|TRBJ2-7|TRBV3-1|NA
TGTGCCAGCAGCCGAGACGCGATTTCCTACGAGCAGTACTTC
CASSRDAISYEQYF
>TRBD1|TRBJ2-6|TRBV6-6|once
TGTGCCAGCAGTCGACAGGGCGGCGGGGCCAACGTCCTGACTTTC
CASSRQGGGANVLTF
>NA|TRBJ2-3|TRBV2|NA
TGTGCCAGCAGTGAAGACAAGCTTCCCACAGATACGCAGTATTTT
CASSEDKLPTDTQYF
>NA|TRBJ2-1|TRBV11-2|NA
TGTGCCAGCAGCTCAACTGGGGCCAGGAGCTCCTACAATGAGCAGTTCTTC
CASSSTGARSSYNEQFF
>TRBD2|TRBJ2-7|TRBV20-1|few
TGCAGTGCTAGAGATCTACGGGAGGACCCTTACGAGCAGTACTTC
CSARDLREDPYEQYF
>TRBD1|TRBJ1-2|TRBV6-1|few
TGTGCCAGCCAGGCTACAGGGGTCTATGGCTACACCTTC
CASQATGVYGYTF
>NA|TRBJ2-7|TRBV4-3|NA
TGCGCCAGCAGCCAAGATCTGGGCCAGGGTGTGCAGTACTTC
CASSQDLGQGVQYF
>TRBD1|TRBJ2-3|TRBV28|NA
TGTGCCAGCAACCCCTACTATGGCGGACAGGGGGCCTCCGGCACAGATACGCAGTATTTT
CASNPYYGGQGASGTDTQYF
>TRBD1|TRBJ2-7|TRBV20-1|NA
TGCAGTGCAGAACCTAGGGGGCTGAACGAGCAGTACTTC
CSAEPRGLNEQYF
>TRBD1|TRBJ2-6|TRBV24-1|NA
TGTGCCACCAGTGACTCGTCCGGGACAGAACCTTCTGGGGCCAACGTCCTGACTTTC
CATSDSSGTEPSGANVLTF
>NA|TRBJ2-1|TRBV7-6|few
TGTGCCAGCAGCTTAGAGGTATTCGAGCAGTTCTTC
CASSLEVFEQFF
>TRBD2|TRBJ2-7|TRBV9|NA
TGTGCCAGCAGCACCGGACTAGCGAGGAGCTCCTACGAGCAGTACTTC
CASSTGLARSSYEQYF
>NA|TRBJ2-1|TRBV20-1|NA
TGCAGTGCTAGACCCGTCTACGAGCAGTTCTTC
CSARPVYEQFF
>NA|TRBJ2-3|TRBV9|few
TGTGCCAGCAGCGGCTTAAGGGCGGGGTATACGCAGTATTTT
CASSGLRAGYTQYF
>TRBD2|TRBJ2-7|TRBV2|NA
TGTGCCAGCAGTGAAGGCCCTAGCGGGGGGGCCATAACCTACGAGCAGTACTTC
CASSEGPSGGAITYEQYF
>NA|TRBJ1-2|TRBV29-1|NA
TGCAGCGCGGGGGAAGGGGGGTATGGCTACACCTTC
CSAGEGGYGYTF
>TRBD2|TRBJ2-1|TRBV28|few
TGTGCCAGCACCGGGACTAGCGGGGGGGCATTTGTATTCTACAATGAGCAGTTCTTC
CASTGTSGGAFVFYNEQFF
>NA|TRBJ1-4|TRBV4-2|once
TGTGCCAGCAGCCAAGGGCCGGCCGATAATGAAAAACTGTTTTTT
CASSQGPADNEKLFF
>TRBD1|TRBJ2-2|TRBV6-2/TRBV6-3|NA
TGTGCCAGCAGTACTACAGGGGGAATCGCCGGGGAGCTGTTTTTT
CASSTTGGIAGELFF
>NA|TRBJ2-7|TRBV6-1|NA
TGTGCCAGCAGCCAACAGGGACACCCCTACGAGCAGTACTTC
CASSQQGHPYEQYF
>TRBD1|TRBJ2-2|TRBV11-2|NA
TGTGCCAGCAGTCAAAGGCAGGGGGCTACCGGGGAGCTGTTTTTT
CASSQRQGATGELFF
>NA|TRBJ2-5|TRBV6-2/TRBV6-3|NA
NA
CASSFGQGTYF
>NA|TRBJ1-5|TRBV20-1|NA
TGCAGTGGCAGGGTGGGGGACTACAAGCAGCCCCAGCATTTT
CSGRVGDYKQPQHF
>NA|TRBJ1-6|TRBV20-1|few
TGCAGTGCTCCGGGGGGATCGAGCTCCTATAATTCACCCCTCCACTTT
CSAPGGSSSYNSPLHF
>NA|TRBJ2-7|TRBV5-6|NA
TGTGCCAGCAGCTTGGGACAGCTTAGGGTAAATGAGCAGTACTTC
CASSLGQLRVNEQYF
>TRBD2|TRBJ2-1|TRBV12-3/TRBV12-4|few
TGTGCCAGCAGTCTAACTGTTGGTAGCGGGTTTAGGAATGAGCAGTTCTTC
CASSLTVGSGFRNEQFF
>NA|TRBJ2-7|TRBV29-1|NA
TGCAGCGTGGTACAGGGTTCTCCCTACGAGCAGTACTTC
CSVVQGSPYEQYF
>NA|TRBJ2-1|TRBV4-2|NA
TGTGCCAGCAGCCGCGGGACGGGTCATATCTACAATGAGCAGTTCTTC
CASSRGTGHIYNEQFF
>NA|TRBJ2-4|TRBV5-1|NA
TGCGCCAGTTCAGTGAATGGAAACATTCAGTACTTC
CASSVNGNIQYF
>NA|TRBJ2-1|TRBV6-1|NA
TGTGCCAGCCCCTATGAGGGAAGGAATGAGCAGTTCTTC
CASPYEGRNEQFF
>NA|TRBJ1-2|TRBV12-3/TRBV12-4|once
TGTGCCAGCAGCCCCCCAGGGAGGGGCTACACCTTC
CASSPPGRGYTF
>NA|TRBJ2-3|TRBV29-1|NA
TGCAGCGTTGAATCGGACAGTACAGATACGCAGTATTTT
CSVESDSTDTQYF
>NA|TRBJ2-2|TRBV6-2/TRBV6-3|NA
TGTGCCAGCAGTTACCGGCTACCCTACGCCGGGGAGCTGTTTTTT
CASSYRLPYAGELFF
>NA|TRBJ2-7|TRBV9|NA
TGTGCCAGCAGCGTAGAAGGGCAGGTTCCTTACGAGCAGTACTTC
CASSVEGQVPYEQYF
>NA|TRBJ1-5|TRBV24-1|NA
TGTGCCACCAGTGGCTCCGGCGGTAGCAATCAGCCCCAGCATTTT
CATSGSGGSNQPQHF
>TRBD2|TRBJ2-1|TRBV7-2|NA
TGTGCCAGCAGCTTACGACGGGGGGAGCTTTCGGAAGAGCAGTTCTTC
CASSLRRGELSEEQFF
>TRBD1|TRBJ2-7|TRBV2|NA
TGTGCCAGCAACAGGGGGCTATCCTACAATGAGCAGTACTTC
CASNRGLSYNEQYF